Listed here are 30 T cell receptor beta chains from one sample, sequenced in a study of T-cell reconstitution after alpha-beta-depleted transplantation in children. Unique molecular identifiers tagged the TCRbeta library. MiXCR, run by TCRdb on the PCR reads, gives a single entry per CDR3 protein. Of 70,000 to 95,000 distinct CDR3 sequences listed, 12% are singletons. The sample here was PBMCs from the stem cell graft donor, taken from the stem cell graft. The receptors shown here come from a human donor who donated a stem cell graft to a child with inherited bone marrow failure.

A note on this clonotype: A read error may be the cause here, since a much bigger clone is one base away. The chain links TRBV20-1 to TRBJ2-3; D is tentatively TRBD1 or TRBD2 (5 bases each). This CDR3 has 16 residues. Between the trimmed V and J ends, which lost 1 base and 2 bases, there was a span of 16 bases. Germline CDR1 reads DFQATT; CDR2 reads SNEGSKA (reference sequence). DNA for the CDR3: TGCAGTGCTAGAGCTCCACTAGAGGGGAACACAGATACGCAGTATTTT. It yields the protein CSARAPLEGNTDTQYF.

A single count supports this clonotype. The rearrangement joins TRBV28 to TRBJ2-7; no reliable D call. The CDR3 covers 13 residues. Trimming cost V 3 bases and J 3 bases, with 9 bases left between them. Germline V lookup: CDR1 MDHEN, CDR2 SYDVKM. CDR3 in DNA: TGTGCCAGCAGTTTGAGTGCCCTCTACGAGCAGTACTTC. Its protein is CASSLSALYEQYF.

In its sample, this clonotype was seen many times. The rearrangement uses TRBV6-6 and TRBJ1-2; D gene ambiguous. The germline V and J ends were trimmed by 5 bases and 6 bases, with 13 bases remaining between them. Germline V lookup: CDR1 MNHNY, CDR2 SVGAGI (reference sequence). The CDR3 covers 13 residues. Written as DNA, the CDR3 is TGTGCCAGCAGTCCCGGACGGCTAGATGGCTACACCTTC. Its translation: CASSPGRLDGYTF.

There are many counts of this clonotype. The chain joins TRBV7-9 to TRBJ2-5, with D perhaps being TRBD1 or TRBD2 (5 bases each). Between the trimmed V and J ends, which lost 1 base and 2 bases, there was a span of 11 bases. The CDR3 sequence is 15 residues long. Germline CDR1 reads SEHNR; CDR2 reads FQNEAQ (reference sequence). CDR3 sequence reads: CASSLGGASQETQYF. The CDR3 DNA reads TGTGCCAGCAGCTTAGGAGGGGCTAGTCAAGAGACCCAGTACTTC.

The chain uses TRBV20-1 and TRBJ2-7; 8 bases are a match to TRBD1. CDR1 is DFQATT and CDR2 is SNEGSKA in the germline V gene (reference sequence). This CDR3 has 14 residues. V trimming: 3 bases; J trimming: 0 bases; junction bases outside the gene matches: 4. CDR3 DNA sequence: TGCAGTGCTAGCGGGACAGGAAGCTCCTACGAGCAGTACTTC. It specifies CSASGTGSSYEQYF.

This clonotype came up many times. The CDR3 protein is CSARRLAAAVEQFF. The DNA for the CDR3 is TGCAGTGCTAGGCGGCTAGCCGCTGCCGTTGAGCAGTTCTTC. The chain carries TRBV20-1 and TRBJ2-1; D is possibly TRBD2 (5 bases). In germline, CDR1 is DFQATT, CDR2 SNEGSKA (reference sequence). CDR3 length: 14 amino acids. V was cut by 3 bases and J by 9 bases, with 18 bases left in between.

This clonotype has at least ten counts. CDR3 loop: CSAPPLAGGDNEQFF. CDR3 DNA: TGCAGTGCCCCCCCCTTAGCGGGAGGGGACAATGAGCAGTTCTTC. This chain joins TRBV20-1 and TRBJ2-1; 11 positions agree with TRBD2. This CDR3 region has 15 residues. V was clipped by 6 bases and J by 5 bases; unmatched bases: 9. Germline CDR1 and CDR2: DFQATT and SNEGSKA (reference sequence).

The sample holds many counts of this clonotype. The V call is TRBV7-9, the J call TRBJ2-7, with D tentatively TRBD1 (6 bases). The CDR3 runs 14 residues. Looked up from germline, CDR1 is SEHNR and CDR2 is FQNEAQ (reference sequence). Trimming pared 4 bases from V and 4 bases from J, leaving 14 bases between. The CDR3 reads CASSSSRDIYEQYF. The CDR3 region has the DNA TGTGCCAGCAGCTCGTCCCGGGACATTTACGAGCAGTACTTC.

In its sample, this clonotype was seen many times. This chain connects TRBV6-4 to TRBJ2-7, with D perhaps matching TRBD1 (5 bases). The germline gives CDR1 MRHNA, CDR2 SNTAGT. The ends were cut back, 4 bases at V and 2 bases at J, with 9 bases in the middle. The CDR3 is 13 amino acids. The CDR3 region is CASSVRDPYEQYF. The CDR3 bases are TGTGCCAGCAGTGTCAGGGATCCCTACGAGCAGTACTTC.

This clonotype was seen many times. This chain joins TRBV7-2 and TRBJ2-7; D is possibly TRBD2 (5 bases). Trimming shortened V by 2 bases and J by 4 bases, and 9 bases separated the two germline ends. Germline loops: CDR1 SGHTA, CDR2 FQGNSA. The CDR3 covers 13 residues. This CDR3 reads CASSLRRSYEQYF. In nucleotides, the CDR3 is TGTGCCAGCAGCTTACGGAGGTCGTACGAGCAGTACTTC. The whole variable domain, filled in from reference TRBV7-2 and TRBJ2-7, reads GAGVSQSPSNKVTEKGKDVELRCDPISGHTALYWYRQSLGQGLEFLIYFQGNSAPDKSGLPSDRFSAERTGGSVSTLTIQRTQQEDSAVYLCASSLRRSYEQYFGPGTRLTVT.

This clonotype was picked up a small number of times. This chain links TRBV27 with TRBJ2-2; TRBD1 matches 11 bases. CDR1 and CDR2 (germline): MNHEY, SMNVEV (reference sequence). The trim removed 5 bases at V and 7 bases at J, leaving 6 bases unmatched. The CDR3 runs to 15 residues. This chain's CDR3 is CASSPGQGAIGELFF. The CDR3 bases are TGTGCCAGCAGTCCCGGACAGGGGGCAATCGGGGAGCTGTTTTTT.

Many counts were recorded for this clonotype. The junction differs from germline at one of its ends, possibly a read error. The CDR3 bases are TGTGCCAGCAGCTTAGGAATCTCTGGTGCCAACGTCCTGACTTTC. This codes for CASSLGISGANVLTF. The chain couples TRBV7-2 to TRBJ2-6; D gene ambiguous. The CDR3 extends over 15 amino acids. Germline V gene sequence: CDR1 SGHTA, CDR2 FQGNSA.

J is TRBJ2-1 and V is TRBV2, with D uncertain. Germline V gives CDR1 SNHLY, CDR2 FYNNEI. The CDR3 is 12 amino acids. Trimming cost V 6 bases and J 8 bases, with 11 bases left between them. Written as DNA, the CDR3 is TGTGCCAGCAGCGCCATTGTGGATGAGCAGTTCTTC. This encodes CASSAIVDEQFF. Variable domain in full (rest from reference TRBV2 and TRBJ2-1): EPEVTQTPSHQVTQMGQEVILRCVPISNHLYFYWYRQILGQKVEFLVSFYNNEISEKSEIFDDQFSVERPDGSNFTLKIRSTKLEDSAMYFCASSAIVDEQFFGPGTRLTVL.

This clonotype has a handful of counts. The CDR3 coding sequence is TGCGCCAGCAGCCAAGCGCGAGCCGGGCGGCCCCTCCACTTT. Its translation is CASSQARAGRPLHF. The chain carries TRBV4-3 and TRBJ1-6; D ambiguous. The CDR3 runs 14 residues. V was cut by 1 base and J by 13 bases, with 14 bases left in between. Germline V gene sequence: CDR1 LGHNA, CDR2 YSLEER.

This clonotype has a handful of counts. The CDR3 coding sequence is TGCAGCGTTGAAGATCCTTATCGGGGTGTTGACGAGCAGTACTTC. Its translation is CSVEDPYRGVDEQYF. V gene TRBV29-1 combines with J gene TRBJ2-7; TRBD2 is a possible D gene (5 bases). The germline CDR1 and CDR2 sequences are SQVTM and ANQGSEA. V was clipped by 0 bases and J by 5 bases, with 17 bases between them. The CDR3 runs 15 residues.

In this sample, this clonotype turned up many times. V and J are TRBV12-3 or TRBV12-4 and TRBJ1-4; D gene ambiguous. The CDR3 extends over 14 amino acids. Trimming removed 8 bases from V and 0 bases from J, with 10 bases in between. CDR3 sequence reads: CASGPASTNEKLFF. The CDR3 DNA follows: TGTGCCAGCGGGCCCGCCTCAACTAATGAAAAACTGTTTTTT.

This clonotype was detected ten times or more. In DNA, the CDR3 is TGTGCCAGCAGCCCCGCAAGCACCGGGGAGCTGTTTTTT. This gives the protein CASSPASTGELFF. The chain carries TRBV7-2 and TRBJ2-2; unclear D gene. The CDR3 runs to 13 residues. The V end was cut by 5 bases, the J end by 4 bases, with 8 bases between. From germline, CDR1 is SGHTA and CDR2 FQGNSA.

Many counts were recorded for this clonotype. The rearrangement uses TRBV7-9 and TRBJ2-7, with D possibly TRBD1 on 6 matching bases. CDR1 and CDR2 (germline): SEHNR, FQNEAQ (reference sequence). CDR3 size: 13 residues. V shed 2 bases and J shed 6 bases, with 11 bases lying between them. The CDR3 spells CASSLIQGSEQYF. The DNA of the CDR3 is TGTGCCAGCAGCTTAATACAGGGCAGCGAGCAGTACTTC.

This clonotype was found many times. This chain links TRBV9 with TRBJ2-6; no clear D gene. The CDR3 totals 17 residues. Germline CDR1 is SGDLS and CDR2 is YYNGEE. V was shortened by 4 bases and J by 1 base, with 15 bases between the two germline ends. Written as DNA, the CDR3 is TGTGCCAGCAGCCTTAGGCCTATAGGGTCTGGGGCCAACGTCCTGACTTTC. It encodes CASSLRPIGSGANVLTF. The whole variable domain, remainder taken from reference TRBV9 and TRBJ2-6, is DSGVTQTPKHLITATGQRVTLRCSPRSGDLSVYWYQQSLDQGLQFLIQYYNGEERAKGNILERFSAQQFPDLHSELNLSSLELGDSALYFCASSLRPIGSGANVLTFGAGSRLTVL.

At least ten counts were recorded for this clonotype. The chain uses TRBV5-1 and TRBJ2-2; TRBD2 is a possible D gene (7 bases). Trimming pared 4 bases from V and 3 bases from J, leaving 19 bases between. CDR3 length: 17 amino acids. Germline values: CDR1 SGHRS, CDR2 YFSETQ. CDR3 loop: CASSPDQAGAHTGELFF. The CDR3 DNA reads TGCGCCAGCAGCCCTGATCAGGCGGGGGCCCACACCGGGGAGCTGTTTTTT.

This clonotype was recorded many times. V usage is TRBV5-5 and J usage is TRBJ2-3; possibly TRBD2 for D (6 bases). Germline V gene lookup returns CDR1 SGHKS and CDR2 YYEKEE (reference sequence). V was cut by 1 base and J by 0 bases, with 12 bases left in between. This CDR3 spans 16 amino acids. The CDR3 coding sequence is TGTGCCAGCAGCTTGCTCCTGGCGGGGAGCACAGATACGCAGTATTTT. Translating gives CASSLLLAGSTDTQYF.

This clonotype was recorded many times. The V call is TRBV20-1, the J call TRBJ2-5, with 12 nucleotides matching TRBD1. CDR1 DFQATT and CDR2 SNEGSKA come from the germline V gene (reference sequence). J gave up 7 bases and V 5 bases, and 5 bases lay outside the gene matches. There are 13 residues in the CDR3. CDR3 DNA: TGCAGTGCTGGGACAGGGGGCGAGGGGACCCAGTACTTC. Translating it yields CSAGTGGEGTQYF.

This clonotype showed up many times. In DNA, the CDR3 is TGTGCCAGCAGAGGACAGGGAACATACGAGCAGTACTTC. As protein: CASRGQGTYEQYF. The J gene is TRBJ2-7, the V gene TRBV25-1; 8 bases match TRBD1. The ends lost 6 bases at V and 4 bases at J; junction bases unmatched: 5. Germline values: CDR1 MGHDK, CDR2 SYGVNS. The CDR3 spans 13 residues.

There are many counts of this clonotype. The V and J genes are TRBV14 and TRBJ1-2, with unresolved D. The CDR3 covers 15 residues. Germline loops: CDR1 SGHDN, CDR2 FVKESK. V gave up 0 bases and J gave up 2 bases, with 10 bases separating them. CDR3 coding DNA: TGTGCCAGCAGCCAAGAAATTGGGCAGAACTATGGCTACACCTTC. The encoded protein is CASSQEIGQNYGYTF.

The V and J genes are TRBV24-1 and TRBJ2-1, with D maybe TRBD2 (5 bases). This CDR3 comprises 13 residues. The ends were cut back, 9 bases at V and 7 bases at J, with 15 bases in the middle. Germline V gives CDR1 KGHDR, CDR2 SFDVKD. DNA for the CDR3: TGTGCCACCCGAGCTGGGGAGTCTAATGAGCAGTTCTTC. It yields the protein CATRAGESNEQFF.

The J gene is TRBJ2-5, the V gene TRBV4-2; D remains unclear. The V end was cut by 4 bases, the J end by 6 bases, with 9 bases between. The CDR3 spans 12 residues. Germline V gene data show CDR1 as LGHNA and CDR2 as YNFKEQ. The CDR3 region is CASSLSGKTQYF. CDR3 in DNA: TGTGCCAGCAGCCTTAGTGGAAAGACCCAGTACTTC.

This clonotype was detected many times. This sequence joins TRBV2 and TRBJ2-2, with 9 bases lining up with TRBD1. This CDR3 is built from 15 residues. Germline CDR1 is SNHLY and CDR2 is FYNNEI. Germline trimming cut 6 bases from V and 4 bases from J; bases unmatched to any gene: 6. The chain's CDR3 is CASRPRDRVTGELFF. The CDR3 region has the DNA TGTGCCAGCAGGCCCCGGGACAGGGTCACCGGGGAGCTGTTTTTT. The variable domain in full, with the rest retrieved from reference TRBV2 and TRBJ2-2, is EPEVTQTPSHQVTQMGQEVILRCVPISNHLYFYWYRQILGQKVEFLVSFYNNEISEKSEIFDDQFSVERPDGSNFTLKIRSTKLEDSAMYFCASRPRDRVTGELFFGEGSRLTVL.

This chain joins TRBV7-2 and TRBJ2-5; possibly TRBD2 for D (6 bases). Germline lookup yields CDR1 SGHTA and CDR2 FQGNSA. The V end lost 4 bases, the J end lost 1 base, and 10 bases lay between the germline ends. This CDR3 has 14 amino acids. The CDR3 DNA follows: TGTGCCAGCAGCTACCAGGGAGGCCAAGAGACCCAGTACTTC. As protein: CASSYQGGQETQYF. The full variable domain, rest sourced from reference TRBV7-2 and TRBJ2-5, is GAGVSQSPSNKVTEKGKDVELRCDPISGHTALYWYRQSLGQGLEFLIYFQGNSAPDKSGLPSDRFSAERTGGSVSTLTIQRTQQEDSAVYLCASSYQGGQETQYFGPGTRLLVL.

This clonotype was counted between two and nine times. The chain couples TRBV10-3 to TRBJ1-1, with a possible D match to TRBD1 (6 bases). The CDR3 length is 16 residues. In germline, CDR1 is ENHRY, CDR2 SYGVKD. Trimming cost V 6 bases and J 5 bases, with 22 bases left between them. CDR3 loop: CAISPGAPGGSTEAFF. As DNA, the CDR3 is TGTGCCATCAGCCCGGGGGCGCCGGGGGGCTCAACTGAAGCTTTCTTT.

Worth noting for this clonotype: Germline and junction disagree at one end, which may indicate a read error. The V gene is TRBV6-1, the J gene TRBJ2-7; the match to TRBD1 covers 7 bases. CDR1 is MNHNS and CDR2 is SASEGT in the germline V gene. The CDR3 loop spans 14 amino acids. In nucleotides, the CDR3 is TGTGCCAGCAGAGACAGACAGGGCTCCTACGAGCAGTACTTT. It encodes CASRDRQGSYEQYF.